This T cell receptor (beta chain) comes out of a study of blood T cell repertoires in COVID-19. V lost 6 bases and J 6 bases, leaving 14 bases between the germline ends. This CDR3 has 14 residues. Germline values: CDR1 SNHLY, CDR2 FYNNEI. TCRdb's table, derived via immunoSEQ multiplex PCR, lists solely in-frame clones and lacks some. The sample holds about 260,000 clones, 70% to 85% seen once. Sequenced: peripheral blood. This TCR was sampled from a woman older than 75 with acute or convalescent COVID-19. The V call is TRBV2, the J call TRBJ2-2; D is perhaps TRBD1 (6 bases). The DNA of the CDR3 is TGTGCCAGCAGAGCTACAGGGTCCCCCGGGGAGCTGTTTTTT. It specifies CASRATGSPGELFF.